In its sample, the clone carrying this T cell receptor (beta chain) was seen once. This sample was taken from a study of blood T cell repertoires in COVID-19. Trimming stripped 5 bases from V and 6 bases from J, with 13 bases between. This CDR3 is 13 amino acids long. The V gene's germline CDR1 is SEHNR and CDR2 FQNEAQ (reference sequence). The assay was immunoSEQ multiplex PCR, and TCRdb's table has in-frame clones only and misses some. Of roughly 150,000 clones in the sample, 87% were seen once. Sequences were obtained from peripheral blood. This clonotype originated in a man older than 75 with acute or convalescent COVID-19. J is TRBJ1-2 and V is TRBV7-9, with D possibly matching TRBD1 (6 bases). The CDR3 nucleotides are TGTGCCAGCAGCGTCTTCTCAGGGGATGGCTACACCTTC. Translation gives CASSVFSGDGYTF.